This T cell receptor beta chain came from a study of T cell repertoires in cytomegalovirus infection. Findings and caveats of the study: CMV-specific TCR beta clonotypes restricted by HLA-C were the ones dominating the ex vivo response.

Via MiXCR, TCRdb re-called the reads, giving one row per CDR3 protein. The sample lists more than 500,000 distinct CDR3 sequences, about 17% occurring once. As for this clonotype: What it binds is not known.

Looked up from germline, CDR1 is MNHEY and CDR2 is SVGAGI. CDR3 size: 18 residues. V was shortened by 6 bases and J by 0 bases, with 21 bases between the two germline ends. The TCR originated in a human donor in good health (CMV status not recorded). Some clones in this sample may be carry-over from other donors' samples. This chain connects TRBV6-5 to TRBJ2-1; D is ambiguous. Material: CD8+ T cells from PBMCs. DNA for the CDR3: TGTGCCAGCAGACTCTTGCCCGACGGCTCGAGCTCCTACAATGAGCAGTTCTTC. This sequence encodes CASRLLPDGSSSYNEQFF.